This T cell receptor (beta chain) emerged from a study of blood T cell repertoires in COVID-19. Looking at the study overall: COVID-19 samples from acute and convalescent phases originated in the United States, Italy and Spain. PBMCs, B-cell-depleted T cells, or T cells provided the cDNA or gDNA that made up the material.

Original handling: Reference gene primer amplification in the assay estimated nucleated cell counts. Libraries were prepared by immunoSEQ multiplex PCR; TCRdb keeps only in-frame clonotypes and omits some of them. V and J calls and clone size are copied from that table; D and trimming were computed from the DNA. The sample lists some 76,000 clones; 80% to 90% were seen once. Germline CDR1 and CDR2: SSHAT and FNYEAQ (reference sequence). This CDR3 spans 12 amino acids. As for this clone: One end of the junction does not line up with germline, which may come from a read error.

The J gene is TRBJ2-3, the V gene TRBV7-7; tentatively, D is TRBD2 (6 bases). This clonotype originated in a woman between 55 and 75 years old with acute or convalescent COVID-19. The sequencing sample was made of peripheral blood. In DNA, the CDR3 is TGTGCTAGCAGCAAGGCGGGGGATACGCAGTATTTT. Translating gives CASSKAGDTQYF.